The 9 T cell receptor beta chains below come from one sample, sequenced in a study of blood T cell repertoires in COVID-19. The table came from immunoSEQ multiplex PCR; TCRdb's copy has only in-frame clones and leaves some out. The sample lists roughly 260,000 clones, more than 90% occurring once. Sequenced material: peripheral blood. Receptors were obtained from a person under 30 with COVID-19, enrolled during active disease.

V usage is TRBV27 and J usage is TRBJ1-1, with D unresolved. The CDR3 has 14 residues. CDR1 and CDR2 from the germline V gene are MNHEY and SMNVEV (reference sequence). Trimming removed 5 bases from V and 3 bases from J, with 13 bases in between. The CDR3 DNA reads TGTGCCAGCAGTCCGCTAGGAGGTCACACTGAAGCTTTCTTT. Its protein product is CASSPLGGHTEAFF.

This clone has only one observation. The V call is TRBV3-1 (or the pseudogene TRBV3-2), the J call TRBJ2-7; 11 bases are shared with TRBD2. J lost 6 bases, V lost 6 bases, and 16 bases had no gene match. Germline V CDR1 and CDR2: LGHDT, YNNKEL (reference sequence). The CDR3 consists of 17 residues. The CDR3 region is CASRPRLGLAGLCEQYF. The CDR3 nucleotides read TGTGCCAGCAGGCCACGACTTGGACTAGCGGGTTTATGCGAGCAGTACTTC.

The chain couples TRBV4-1 to TRBJ2-7; 15 bases fit TRBD2. Germline V gives CDR1 MGHRA, CDR2 YSYEKL. With 5 bases clipped from V and 1 base from J, the junction kept 3 bases outside the gene matches. CDR3 length: 16 residues. The CDR3 DNA follows: TGCGCCAGCAGCGGACTAGCGGGAGGGAGGTCCTACGAGCAGTACTTC. Its protein is CASSGLAGGRSYEQYF.

The V and J genes are TRBV5-1 and TRBJ1-4, with 8 positions matching TRBD1. CDR3 size: 14 residues. Losses at the gene ends were 0 bases for V and 8 bases for J; bases not matched to a gene: 3. Looked up from germline, CDR1 is SGHRS and CDR2 is YFSETQ. The DNA of the CDR3 is TGCGCCAGCAGCTTGGGACAGGGGCACGAAAAACTGTTTTTT. This gives the protein CASSLGQGHEKLFF.

The chain employs TRBV6-1 and TRBJ2-7; 9 bases align to TRBD2. V shed 0 bases and J 3 bases; nucleotides not matched to a gene: 6. The CDR3 has 16 amino acids. CDR1 and CDR2 (germline): MNHNS, SASEGT. The CDR3 loop reads CASSEALQAGGYEQYF. Here the CDR3 DNA reads TGTGCCAGCAGTGAAGCGCTGCAAGCGGGAGGCTACGAGCAGTACTTC.

The chain carries TRBV5-1 and TRBJ2-3, with a possible D match to TRBD2 (5 bases). There are 14 residues in the CDR3. V lost 2 bases, J lost 3 bases, and 10 bases lay in between. Germline CDR1 reads SGHRS; CDR2 reads YFSETQ. CDR3 nucleotide sequence: TGCGCCAGCAGCTTTACTAGTTCAACAGATACGCAGTATTTT. Translated: CASSFTSSTDTQYF.

This clone was observed a few times. The chain employs TRBV29-1 and TRBJ1-5; 9 bases agree with TRBD1. Looked up from germline, CDR1 is SQVTM and CDR2 is ANQGSEA. V shed 0 bases and J 2 bases; nucleotides not matched to a gene: 2. The CDR3 extends over 15 amino acids. CDR3 protein: CSVEDRDRGNQPQHF. CDR3 sequence (DNA): TGCAGCGTTGAAGACCGGGACAGGGGCAATCAGCCCCAGCATTTT.

The chain combines TRBV6-2 or TRBV6-3 with TRBJ1-5; 8 positions match TRBD1. Germline V lookup: CDR1 MNHEY, CDR2 SVGEGT. The CDR3 is made up of 15 amino acids. Trimming cost V 5 bases and J 7 bases; bases outside gene matches: 10. The DNA of the CDR3 is TGTGCCAGCAGTGCTTCGCGGACAGGGTTGCAGCCCCAGCATTTT. Translated: CASSASRTGLQPQHF.

The gene calls are TRBV12-3 or TRBV12-4 and TRBJ2-1; D is possibly TRBD2 (5 bases). CDR3 length: 13 amino acids. The V and J ends lost 2 bases and 8 bases respectively, with 10 bases between them. CDR3 loop: CASSLLARDEQFF. The CDR3 DNA follows: TGTGCCAGCAGTTTACTAGCAAGGGATGAGCAGTTCTTC.